These 24 T cell receptor beta chains came from one sample sequenced in a study of T-cell memory formation after mild COVID-19. TCRdb reprocessed the 5' RACE reads with MiXCR, giving one entry per CDR3 protein. The profile covers 300,000 to 350,000 distinct CDR3 sequences, with under 15% appearing a single time and about 20% taken by the ten largest. Sample: PBMCs or a T cell subset sorted from them (not recorded which). The source of these receptors is a man aged 18 to 35 who had mild COVID-19 (a few samples of this study predate the infection). Cell type and time point are not known.

There are a few counts of this clonotype. The chain employs TRBV4-3 and TRBJ1-6; possible D gene TRBD1, 5 bases. V lost 0 bases, J lost 13 bases, and 16 bases lay in between. The length of the CDR3 is 15 residues. CDR1 is LGHNA and CDR2 is YSLEER in the germline V gene. The CDR3 region is CASSQDSSQGDPLHF. CDR3 bases: TGCGCCAGCAGCCAAGATAGTTCTCAGGGCGATCCCCTCCACTTT.

This clonotype was counted only a few times. This chain uses TRBV7-6 with TRBJ2-2; no clear D gene. CDR3 length: 12 residues. Germline V gene lookup returns CDR1 SGHVS and CDR2 FNYEAQ. Trimming took 4 bases from V and 5 from J, leaving 5 bases between them. The CDR3 DNA sequence: TGTGCCAGCAGCTGGAAGACCGGGGAGCTGTTTTTT. This codes for CASSWKTGELFF.

The chain links TRBV6-5 to TRBJ1-6, with D maybe TRBD1 (5 bases). The V end was cut by 2 bases, the J end by 9 bases, with 14 bases between. Germline values: CDR1 MNHEY, CDR2 SVGAGI. The CDR3 totals 15 residues. CDR3 nucleotide sequence: TGTGCCAGCAGTTACGCTAATCGTAGGGGTTCACCCCTCCACTTT. Amino acids: CASSYANRRGSPLHF.

The gene calls are TRBV18 and TRBJ1-6; tentatively, D is TRBD1 (5 bases). Looked up from germline, CDR1 is KGHSH and CDR2 is LQKENI. V lost 5 bases, J lost 5 bases, and 16 bases lay in between. CDR3 length: 16 amino acids. The CDR3 DNA reads as TGTGCCAGCTCAGAACCGGGACGGACCAATAATTCACCCCTCCACTTT. It yields the protein CASSEPGRTNNSPLHF.

The V call is TRBV6-2 or TRBV6-3, the J call TRBJ2-5, with D possibly being TRBD2 (5 bases). V was trimmed by 5 bases and J by 4 bases, leaving 11 bases between them. The CDR3 is 13 amino acids. Germline lookup yields CDR1 MNHEY and CDR2 SVGEGT. The CDR3 coding sequence is TGTGCCAGCAGTGACCTTGCGGGAGAGACCCAGTACTTC. Translation: CASSDLAGETQYF.

This clonotype was recorded many times. The rearrangement uses TRBV18 and TRBJ1-5, with D tentatively TRBD1 (6 bases). The germline CDR1 and CDR2 sequences are KGHSH and LQKENI. V was trimmed by 3 bases and J by 2 bases, leaving 11 bases between them. The CDR3 covers 15 residues. The CDR3 region has the DNA TGTGCCAGCTCACCCAACAGGGTTGGCAATCAGCCCCAGCATTTT. Its translation: CASSPNRVGNQPQHF.

This clonotype came up a few times. The CDR3 coding sequence is TGTGCCAGCAGTCCGACGGGAAGCTCTGGAAACACCATATATTTT. Translated, it gives CASSPTGSSGNTIYF. The V and J genes are TRBV6-5 and TRBJ1-3; no clear D. This CDR3 region has 15 residues. The germline V gene has CDR1 MNHEY and CDR2 SVGAGI. V was shortened by 5 bases and J by 0 bases, with 11 bases between the two germline ends.

This clonotype was observed a few times. The genes are TRBV19 and TRBJ1-1; no clear D gene. CDR1 is LNHDA, CDR2 SQIVND, per germline (reference sequence). V lost 3 bases and J lost 4, with 9 bases in between. The CDR3 is made up of 13 amino acids. This chain's CDR3 is CASSIWAGTEAFF. The CDR3 DNA reads TGTGCCAGTAGTATTTGGGCGGGCACTGAAGCTTTCTTT.

The chain is built from TRBV4-1 and TRBJ2-1, with 7 bases matching TRBD2. The ends lost 4 bases at V and 1 base at J; junction bases unmatched: 16. Germline-derived CDR1 and CDR2 are MGHRA and YSYEKL. This CDR3 comprises 19 residues. This chain's CDR3 is CASSPPGGTAAGSYNEQFF. For the CDR3, the DNA is TGCGCCAGCAGCCCCCCGGGAGGAACAGCGGCGGGATCCTACAATGAGCAGTTCTTC.

The V call is TRBV12-3 or TRBV12-4, the J call TRBJ2-4; TRBD2 aligns across 10 bases. V gave up 2 bases and J gave up 0 bases; unmatched junction bases: 10. The CDR3 is 19 residues long. The CDR3 region is CASSLPLELAGLAKNIQYF. CDR3 sequence (DNA): TGTGCCAGCAGTTTACCCCTAGAACTAGCGGGGCTAGCCAAAAACATTCAGTACTTC.

This clonotype came up many times. The V call is TRBV12-3 or TRBV12-4, the J call TRBJ2-1, with a possible D match to TRBD2 (7 bases). The CDR3 extends over 16 amino acids. Trimming removed 1 base at V and 12 bases at J, with 22 bases between. CDR3 protein: CASSLVTGGPSPGQFF. CDR3 in DNA: TGTGCCAGCAGTTTAGTGACGGGGGGCCCTAGCCCCGGGCAGTTCTTC.

The V gene is TRBV9, the J gene TRBJ2-3; TRBD2 aligns across 15 bases. Germline lookup yields CDR1 SGDLS and CDR2 YYNGEE. V dropped 3 bases and J dropped 2; count of bases not matched to a gene: 7. This CDR3 is built from 18 residues. The CDR3 spells CASSAGLAGGLLTDTQYF. The DNA for the CDR3 is TGTGCCAGCAGCGCCGGACTAGCGGGGGGGCTGCTCACAGATACGCAGTATTTT. The variable domain in full, with the rest retrieved from reference TRBV9 and TRBJ2-3, is DSGVTQTPKHLITATGQRVTLRCSPRSGDLSVYWYQQSLDQGLQFLIQYYNGEERAKGNILERFSAQQFPDLHSELNLSSLELGDSALYFCASSAGLAGGLLTDTQYFGPGTRLTVL.

This clonotype has just a few counts. The chain joins TRBV25-1 to TRBJ1-2, with 9 positions matching TRBD1. J lost 5 bases, V lost 5 bases, and 9 bases had no gene match. The CDR3 is made up of 15 amino acids. CDR1 and CDR2 (germline): MGHDK, SYGVNS. CDR3 in amino acids: CASSPQIDRGYGYTF. CDR3 coding DNA: TGTGCCAGCAGTCCCCAGATTGACAGGGGGTATGGCTACACCTTC.

This clonotype was detected ten times or more. The J gene is TRBJ1-3, the V gene TRBV7-2, with D tentatively TRBD1 (5 bases). The CDR3 totals 16 residues. The V and J ends lost 5 bases and 0 bases respectively, with 14 bases between them. Germline V CDR1 and CDR2: SGHTA, FQGNSA. The CDR3: CASSPGTAISGNTIYF. Written as DNA, the CDR3 is TGTGCCAGCAGCCCTGGGACGGCGATCTCTGGAAACACCATATATTTT.

This clonotype was seen many times. V and J are TRBV12-3 or TRBV12-4 and TRBJ2-3, with D unclear. The CDR3 length is 15 residues. Trimming removed 5 bases from V and 1 base from J, with 13 bases in between. The CDR3 region has the DNA TGTGCCAGCAGTCCATACTTAAAGCGCACAGATACGCAGTATTTT. As protein: CASSPYLKRTDTQYF.

This chain uses TRBV4-1 with TRBJ1-2; TRBD1 is a possible D gene (5 bases). The CDR3 totals 15 residues. Trimming shortened V by 3 bases and J by 2 bases, and 13 bases separated the two germline ends. CDR1 is MGHRA, CDR2 YSYEKL, per germline. The CDR3 nucleotides are TGCGCCAGCAGCCAGGGTGGGGGGATGAACTATGGCTACACCTTC. The encoded protein is CASSQGGGMNYGYTF.

V usage is TRBV6-1 and J usage is TRBJ1-5; no clear D. Germline-derived CDR1 and CDR2 are MNHNS and SASEGT. There are 13 residues in the CDR3. Trimming shortened V by 7 bases and J by 2 bases, and 9 bases separated the two germline ends. DNA of the CDR3: TGTGCCAGCATCCGGGGTGGCAATCAGCCCCAGCATTTT. Its translation is CASIRGGNQPQHF.

The gene calls are TRBV7-2 and TRBJ1-4; 9 bases align to TRBD1. The length of the CDR3 is 13 residues. V lost 4 bases, J lost 12 bases, and 6 bases stayed unmatched. CDR1 SGHTA and CDR2 FQGNSA come from the germline V gene. The chain's CDR3 is CASSWGDRVELFF. In nucleotides, the CDR3 is TGTGCCAGCAGCTGGGGGGACAGGGTAGAACTGTTTTTT.

This clonotype was detected only once. The chain employs TRBV20-1 and TRBJ2-1, with D maybe TRBD2 (5 bases). Germline loops: CDR1 DFQATT, CDR2 SNEGSKA (reference sequence). The CDR3 has 11 amino acids. The V gene lost 7 bases and the J gene lost 6 bases, with 10 bases spanning the gap. CDR3 coding DNA: TGCAGTGTTACCAGCGGCAATGAGCAGTTCTTC. Its protein is CSVTSGNEQFF.

This clonotype was detected many times. DNA for the CDR3: TGTGCCACCAAACAGGGGTACAATGAGCAGTTCTTC. Its protein product is CATKQGYNEQFF. This chain joins TRBV28 and TRBJ2-1, with 7 bases lining up with TRBD1. The junction had 4 bases not matched to a gene; V was cut back by 10 bases and J by 4 bases. Germline CDR1 reads MDHEN; CDR2 reads SYDVKM. This CDR3 comprises 12 residues.

The rearrangement joins TRBV6-5 to TRBJ2-2; D not resolved. This CDR3 region has 15 residues. CDR1 and CDR2 (germline): MNHEY, SVGAGI. Trimming stripped 3 bases from V and 2 bases from J, with 10 bases between. The CDR3 region is CASSYGLRNTGELFF. The CDR3 DNA reads as TGTGCCAGCAGTTATGGGCTTAGAAACACCGGGGAGCTGTTTTTT.

This clonotype came up many times. For the CDR3, the DNA is TGCGCCAGCAGCCTAGGGGGGACAGGGGACGAAAAACTGTTTTTT. Its translation: CASSLGGTGDEKLFF. The rearrangement links TRBV5-1 to TRBJ1-4; 10 bases align to TRBD1. J lost 8 bases, V lost 4 bases, and 8 bases had no gene match. CDR1 is SGHRS, CDR2 YFSETQ, per germline. There are 15 residues in the CDR3.

The V and J genes are TRBV20-1 and TRBJ2-2; a possible D gene is TRBD2 (6 bases). The CDR3 covers 14 residues. In germline, CDR1 is DFQATT, CDR2 SNEGSKA (reference sequence). V gave up 2 bases and J gave up 2 bases, with 9 bases separating them. The DNA of the CDR3 is TGCAGTGCTAGATCCGGGACTAACACCGGGGAGCTGTTTTTT. It translates to CSARSGTNTGELFF.

This clonotype was counted only a few times. This sequence joins TRBV7-6 and TRBJ1-4; D is ambiguous. The CDR3 totals 13 residues. Germline values: CDR1 SGHVS, CDR2 FNYEAQ. V gave up 5 bases and J gave up 8 bases, with 12 bases separating them. CDR3: CASSLRRHEKLFF. The CDR3 nucleotides are TGTGCCAGCAGCCTTCGCAGGCACGAAAAACTGTTTTTT.